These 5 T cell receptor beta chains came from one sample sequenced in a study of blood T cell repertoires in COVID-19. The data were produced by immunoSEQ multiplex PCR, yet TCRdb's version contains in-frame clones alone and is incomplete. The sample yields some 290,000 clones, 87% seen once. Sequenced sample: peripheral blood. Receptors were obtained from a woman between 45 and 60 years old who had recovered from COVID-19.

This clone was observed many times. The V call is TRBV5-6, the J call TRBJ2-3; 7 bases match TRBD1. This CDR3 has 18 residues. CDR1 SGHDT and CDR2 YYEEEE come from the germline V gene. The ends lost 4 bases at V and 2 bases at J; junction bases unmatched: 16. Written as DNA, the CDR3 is TGTGCCAGCAGCACTAGACCCGACAGGGTTAGCAACACAGATACGCAGTATTTT. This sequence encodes CASSTRPDRVSNTDTQYF.

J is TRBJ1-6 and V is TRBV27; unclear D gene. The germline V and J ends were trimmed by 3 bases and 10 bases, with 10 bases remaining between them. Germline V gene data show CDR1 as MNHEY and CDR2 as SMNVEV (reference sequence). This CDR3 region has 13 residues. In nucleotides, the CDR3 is TGTGCCAGCAGTTTCGAAAGCAGGTCACCCCTCCACTTT. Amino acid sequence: CASSFESRSPLHF.

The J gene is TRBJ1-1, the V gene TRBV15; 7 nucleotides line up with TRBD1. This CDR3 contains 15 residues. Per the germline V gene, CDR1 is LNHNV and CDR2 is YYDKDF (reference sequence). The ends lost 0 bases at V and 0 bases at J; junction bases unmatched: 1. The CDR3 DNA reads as TGTGCCACCAGCAGAGAACAGGGGTTGAACACTGAAGCTTTCTTT. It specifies CATSREQGLNTEAFF. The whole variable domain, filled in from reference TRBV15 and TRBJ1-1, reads DAMVIQNPRYQVTQFGKPVTLSCSQTLNHNVMYWYQQKSSQAPKLLFHYYDKDFNNEADTPDNFQSRRPNTSFCFLDIRSPGLGDTAMYLCATSREQGLNTEAFFGQGTRLTVV.

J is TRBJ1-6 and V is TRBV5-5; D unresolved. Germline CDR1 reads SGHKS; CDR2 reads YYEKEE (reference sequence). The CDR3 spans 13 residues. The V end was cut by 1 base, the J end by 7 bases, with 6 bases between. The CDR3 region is CASSLQQNSPLHF. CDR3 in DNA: TGTGCCAGCAGCTTGCAACAGAATTCACCCCTCCACTTT. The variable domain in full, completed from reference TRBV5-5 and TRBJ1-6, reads DAGVTQSPTHLIKTRGQQVTLRCSPISGHKSVSWYQQVLGQGPQFIFQYYEKEERGRGNFPDRFSARQFPNYSSELNVNALLLGDSALYLCASSLQQNSPLHFGNGTRLTVT.

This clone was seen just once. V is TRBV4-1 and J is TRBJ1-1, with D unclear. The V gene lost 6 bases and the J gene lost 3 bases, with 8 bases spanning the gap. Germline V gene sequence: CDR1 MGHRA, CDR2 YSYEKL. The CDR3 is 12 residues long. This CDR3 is CASSRDDTEAFF. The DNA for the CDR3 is TGCGCCAGCAGTCGAGATGACACTGAAGCTTTCTTT.